Listed below are T cell receptor beta chains from one sample, sequenced in a study of neurological immune-mediated disorders. TCRdb reanalysed the 5' RACE reads using MiXCR and keeps one entry per CDR3 protein. This sample has some 26,000 distinct CDR3 sequences; 3% to 3.5% occur once, and the top ten carry 7%. The sample was PBMCs. The receptors come from a woman in her 30s with multiple sclerosis. The conserved cysteine and the conserved F or W are not part of the CDR3 here. Part of the rows lack a size; the others show once, few, many or a class for expanded clones.

clone_size	v_call	j_call	cdr3_aa
many	TRBV29-1	TRBJ2-7	SVDGLGTGGWREQY
many	TRBV5-1	TRBJ2-3	ASSGWTHTDTQY
many	TRBV5-5	TRBJ1-5	ASSRTGTGSNQPQH
many	TRBV7-8	TRBJ2-1	ASSLIRGTSGNNEQF
many	TRBV24-1	TRBJ1-5	ATSESGTGYQPQH
many	TRBV12-3/TRBV12-4	TRBJ2-3	ASSPHAGASDTQY
many	TRBV20-1	TRBJ2-5	SARRNYQETQY
many	TRBV7-9	TRBJ2-5	ASSLGLAGTQETQY
many	TRBV6-5	TRBJ2-3	ASSYGATHDTQY
many	TRBV7-2	TRBJ2-7	ASSSRLAGAYEQY
many	TRBV5-1	TRBJ2-5	ASSFGGGAETQY
few	TRBV29-1	TRBJ1-1	SVVLPMNTEAF
many	TRBV6-5	TRBJ2-7	ASSYSGLAGPYEQY
NA	TRBV29-1	TRBJ1-1	SVRQGYRNTEAF
many	TRBV12-3/TRBV12-4	TRBJ1-2	ASSLGQGRYT
medium-sized	TRBV6-6	TRBJ2-7	ASKVLAGSYEQY
medium-sized	TRBV27	TRBJ2-3	ASSLLSGSTQY
many	TRBV27	TRBJ2-2	ASSVTGTGELF
many	TRBV18	TRBJ2-6	ASSLHSGPHGSGANVLT